Listed below are T cell receptor beta chains from one sample, sequenced in a study of early T cells in non-severe SARS-CoV-2 infection. MiXCR, applied by TCRdb to the 5' RACE reads, yields one record per CDR3 protein. Seen here are 25,000 to 35,000 distinct CDR3 sequences, about 5% observed once, and the top ten hold 2.5% to 3%. Input material: whole blood. The source is an adult who was a healthcare worker with PCR-confirmed SARS-CoV-2 infection or an uninfected control (not recorded which). Both conserved end residues are part of each CDR3. Each record gives: V gene, J gene, D gene, clone size, CDR3 DNA, CDR3 protein. D genes are given only for firm matches. Size is stated for part of the rows, as once, few or many counts, or as a class when the clone is expanded.

>TRBV7-9|TRBJ1-3|TRBD1|.
TGTGCCAGCAGCCGACTACTGGACAGGGAGAGAAACACCATATATTTT
CASSRLLDRERNTIYF
>TRBV5-1|TRBJ1-1|.|many
TGCGCCAGCAGCTTGGAGGCGGGATCGGAAGCTTTCTTT
CASSLEAGSEAFF
>TRBV7-9|TRBJ2-1|TRBD1|many
TGTGCCAGCAGATTGACAGGGATGGATGAGCAGTTCTTC
CASRLTGMDEQFF
>TRBV12-3/TRBV12-4|TRBJ2-7|.|.
TGTGCCTCAAAAAGCGGCTCTCGGGAGCAGTACTTC
CASKSGSREQYF
>TRBV28|TRBJ2-7|.|few
TGTGCCAGCAGTTACTCCGTTTCGGCCTTCTACGAGCAGTACTTC
CASSYSVSAFYEQYF
>TRBV5-4|TRBJ2-5|.|few
TGTGCCAGCAGCTCCCGAAAGGAGACCCAGTACTTC
CASSSRKETQYF
>TRBV7-3|TRBJ2-2|.|.
TGTGCCAGCAGCTTAAGTCAGGCGAACACCGGGGAGCTGTTTTTT
CASSLSQANTGELFF
>TRBV14|TRBJ1-1|TRBD1|many
TGTGCCAGCAGCCAAGTACAGGGGGCACGGAACACTGAAGCTTTCTTT
CASSQVQGARNTEAFF
>TRBV11-3|TRBJ2-3|.|many
TGTGCCAGCAGACCAAATCGACCGACAGATACGCAGTATTTT
CASRPNRPTDTQYF
>TRBV12-3/TRBV12-4|TRBJ2-1|.|.
TGTGCCAGCACCCATGGGTCAGACAATTACAATGAGCAGTTCTTC
CASTHGSDNYNEQFF
>TRBV5-1|TRBJ2-1|.|many
TGCGCCAGCAGCGATTACAATGAGCAGTTCTTC
CASSDYNEQFF
>TRBV2|TRBJ1-6|.|many
TGTGCCAGCAGAAACAGGGCGGAGAATTCACCCCTCCACTTT
CASRNRAENSPLHF
>TRBV7-6|TRBJ2-2|.|.
TGTGCCAGCAGCTTAATGGGACGGACGAACACCGGGGAGCTGTTTTTT
CASSLMGRTNTGELFF
>TRBV7-9|TRBJ2-3|TRBD2|many
TGTGCCAGCAGCGGTACGGGACTAGCGCGCACAGATACGCAGTATTTT
CASSGTGLARTDTQYF
>TRBV19|TRBJ2-2|.|few
TGTGCCAGTAAGAGGCCCCAGGACAACACCGGGGAGCTGTTTTTT
CASKRPQDNTGELFF
>TRBV7-2|TRBJ1-1|.|many
TGTGCCAGCAGCGGCCTACAGGCAAACACTGAAGCTTTCTTT
CASSGLQANTEAFF
>TRBV11-2|TRBJ2-5|.|.
TGTGCCAGCAGCTCTACAGGAAACCTCCGGGAGACCCAGTACTTC
CASSSTGNLRETQYF
>TRBV5-1|TRBJ1-1|.|many
TGCGCCAGCAGCTGGGGGGAGGGGCGAGCCAACATGAACACTGAAGCTTTCTTT
CASSWGEGRANMNTEAFF
>TRBV7-9|TRBJ2-7|TRBD2|few
TGTGCCAGCAGCTTTACTAGCGGGAGCTACGAGCAGTACTTC
CASSFTSGSYEQYF
>TRBV11-3|TRBJ2-1|TRBD1|medium-sized
TGTGCCAGCAGGGCCCAAGGACAGGGGGTCCCGTACAATGAGCAGTTCTTC
CASRAQGQGVPYNEQFF
>TRBV5-1|TRBJ2-1|TRBD2|many
TGCGCCAGCAGCGGACTAGCGGGGGCGTTAGGTTCCTACAATGAGCAGTTCTTC
CASSGLAGALGSYNEQFF
>TRBV13|TRBJ2-1|TRBD2|many
TGTGCCAGCAGTTATGAAGGACTCCTAGCGGGGGGTAATGAGCAGTTCTTC
CASSYEGLLAGGNEQFF
>TRBV7-6|TRBJ2-1|TRBD1|.
TGTGCCAGCAGCTTAGGGGGACAGGGCTACAATGAGCAGTTCTTC
CASSLGGQGYNEQFF
>TRBV7-9|TRBJ1-4|.|.
TGTGCCAGCAGCCTTACGCCTAATGAAAAACTGTTTTTT
CASSLTPNEKLFF
>TRBV24-1|TRBJ2-7|.|few
TGTGCCACCAGTGATTCTGGGACTGTAGACTACGAGCAGTACTTC
CATSDSGTVDYEQYF
>TRBV7-2|TRBJ2-1|.|many
TGTGCCAGCAGCTTACAACGCAGGGGACCCTACAATGAGCAGTTCTTC
CASSLQRRGPYNEQFF
>TRBV27|TRBJ1-6|TRBD1|few
TGTGCCAGCAGTTTGGACAGGGATAATTCACCCCTCCACTTT
CASSLDRDNSPLHF
>TRBV11-3|TRBJ2-4|.|many
TGTGCCAGCAGCTTCGGTCAGGGGAACATTCAGTACTTC
CASSFGQGNIQYF
>TRBV7-9|TRBJ2-3|.|.
TGTGCCAGCAGCTTAGATGCGGGTGGAGGCACAGATACGCAGTATTTT
CASSLDAGGGTDTQYF
>TRBV28|TRBJ2-7|.|many
TGTGCCAGCAGCCCGGGACGGCTGTACAGCGAGCAGTACTTC
CASSPGRLYSEQYF
>TRBV10-3|TRBJ2-1|TRBD2|many
TGTGCCATCAGCCGGACTAGCGGCGACAATGAGCAGTTCTTC
CAISRTSGDNEQFF
>TRBV5-1|TRBJ1-2|TRBD1|few
TGCGCCAGCAGCTTAAGGGACAGGGCCTATGACTATGGCTACACCTTC
CASSLRDRAYDYGYTF
>TRBV27|TRBJ2-3|TRBD2|many
TGTGCCAGCAGTAGACCGGGACTAGCGGGAGTGAGAGATACGCAGTATTTT
CASSRPGLAGVRDTQYF
>TRBV27|TRBJ2-5|.|many
TGTGCCAGCAGTTTGGTGGGAGTTGGAGAGACCCAGTACTTC
CASSLVGVGETQYF
>TRBV7-2|TRBJ2-3|.|many
TGCGCCAGCAGCTTGGGGGGCACAGATACGCAGTATTTT
CASSLGGTDTQYF
>TRBV19|TRBJ2-7|TRBD2|many
TGTGCCAGTAGTATAGGCACTAGCGGGACCTCCTACGAGCAGTACTTC
CASSIGTSGTSYEQYF
>TRBV7-2|TRBJ2-5|.|.
TGTGCCAGCAGCTTAGGGGTGGGACGAGAGACCCAGTACTTC
CASSLGVGRETQYF
>TRBV20-1|TRBJ2-3|.|many
TGCAGTGCTAGACCAGGGATCACAGATACGCAGTATTTT
CSARPGITDTQYF
>TRBV10-2|TRBJ2-3|.|.
TGCGCCAGCACTCCGGCTGGAGATACGCAGTATTTT
CASTPAGDTQYF
>TRBV25-1|TRBJ2-7|.|.
TGTGCCAGCAGTGAAATGTCCGAGCAGTACTTC
CASSEMSEQYF
>TRBV20-1|TRBJ2-5|.|many
TGCAGTGCTAGTAAATTGATTCACGGACAGCGTCTAGGGACCCAGTACTTC
CSASKLIHGQRLGTQYF
>TRBV6-5|TRBJ2-7|.|many
TGTGCCAGCAGTTACTGGGGGGGCAGACCCACGGTGTACGAGCAGTACTTC
CASSYWGGRPTVYEQYF